This TCR beta chain was identified in a study of cytomegalovirus exposure and HLA in healthy donors. Germline values: CDR1 SGHNT, CDR2 YENEEA. The CDR3 is made up of 14 amino acids. Trimming left V 1 base short and J 1 base short, with 4 bases between. Sequencing used immunoSEQ multiplex PCR; TCRdb keeps in-frame clones, though not all of them. The top ten clones hold approximately 10% of a sample with about 170,000 clones, roughly 89% of them seen once. This sequence was found in a woman in her late teens or twenties in good health and CMV-seropositive. The sequenced sample consisted of PBMCs. V is TRBV11-3 and J is TRBJ2-2; D remains unclear. The CDR3 is CASSLGQNTGELFF. The CDR3 DNA sequence: TGTGCCAGCAGCTTAGGACAGAACACCGGGGAGCTGTTTTTT.